Below, 2 T cell receptor beta chains from the same sample are listed, as sequenced in a study of identical twins. MiXCR, applied by TCRdb to the 5' RACE reads, yields one record per CDR3 protein. The data contain about 530,000 distinct CDR3 sequences, roughly 15% of them singletons. The sample was also linked to a second study, of yellow fever vaccine responses in identical twins.

Sequencing was done on a sample of CD4+ T cells sorted from blood. These receptors all stem from a woman between 18 and 29 years old in good health.

This clonotype was seen more than once but under ten times. The CDR3: CASSAAQGDGNQPQHF. The CDR3 DNA sequence: TGTGCCAGCAGTGCAGCCCAGGGGGACGGCAATCAGCCCCAGCATTTT. J is TRBJ1-5 and V is TRBV12-3 or TRBV12-4; 7 positions match TRBD1. Trimming cost V 5 bases and J 2 bases; bases outside gene matches: 9. This CDR3 region has 16 residues.

The chain has TRBV20-1 and TRBJ1-5, with no clear D. This CDR3 contains 12 residues. Germline V CDR1 and CDR2: DFQATT, SNEGSKA (reference sequence). This chain's CDR3 is CRKRVANQPQHF. The CDR3 nucleotides are TGCAGAAAGCGCGTGGCGAATCAGCCCCAGCATTTT.